The 20 T cell receptor beta chains presented below share a single source sample, sequenced in a study of neurological immune-mediated disorders. From the 5' RACE reads, TCRdb called clonotypes with MiXCR, one entry per CDR3 protein. The data hold some 38,000 distinct CDR3 sequences, with roughly 3.2% observed a single time. Noted time point: longitudinal time-point 1 (baseline). Sequencing used PBMCs. These receptors were collected from a woman aged 55-70 years with multiple sclerosis.

This clonotype was observed at least ten times. V gene TRBV5-1 combines with J gene TRBJ2-6; tentative D call: TRBD2 (5 bases). This CDR3 spans 15 amino acids. Trimming shortened V by 0 bases and J by 3 bases, and 7 bases separated the two germline ends. Germline CDR1 and CDR2: SGHRS and YFSETQ. For the CDR3, the DNA is TGCGCCAGCAGCTTGGGAGGGTTTGGGGCCAACGTCCTGACTTTC. As protein: CASSLGGFGANVLTF.

The chain uses TRBV7-2 and TRBJ2-7; 8 bases align to TRBD2. V was clipped by 5 bases and J by 2 bases; unmatched bases: 11. The CDR3 runs 16 residues. Germline V CDR1 and CDR2: SGHTA, FQGNSA. CDR3 amino acids: CASSGGNSGTPYEQYF. CDR3 sequence (DNA): TGTGCCAGCAGCGGAGGGAATAGCGGGACTCCCTACGAGCAGTACTTC.

Concerning this clonotype: Sequence at one end of the junction differs from germline and may be a read error. The CDR3 is CAIRQGAVNQPQNF. DNA for the CDR3: TGTGCCATCAGGCAGGGGGCAGTAAATCAGCCCCAGAATTTT. The chain links TRBV10-3 to TRBJ1-5, with 8 nucleotides matching TRBD1. The CDR3 length is 14 residues. Germline V gene sequence: CDR1 ENHRY, CDR2 SYGVKD.

The table lists this clonotype with many counts. The rearrangement joins TRBV9 to TRBJ1-1, with D possibly being TRBD1 (5 bases). V lost 2 bases and J lost 5, with 10 bases in between. There are 13 residues in the CDR3. The V gene's germline CDR1 is SGDLS and CDR2 YYNGEE. CDR3 residues: CASSVQGGTEAFF. The CDR3 DNA reads as TGTGCCAGCAGCGTTCAGGGTGGGACTGAAGCTTTCTTT.

This clonotype was seen many times. DNA for the CDR3: TGCGCCAGCAGCTCCCGGGACAGGGTCACAGATACGCAGTATTTT. Translating it yields CASSSRDRVTDTQYF. The V gene is TRBV5-1, the J gene TRBJ2-3, with 9 nucleotides matching TRBD1. J was trimmed by 2 bases and V by 3 bases; bases with no gene match: 4. CDR1 SGHRS and CDR2 YFSETQ come from the germline V gene. The CDR3 sequence is 15 residues long.

This chain uses TRBV20-1 with TRBJ1-1; the D is unclear. V was pared by 3 bases and J by 5 bases, with 10 bases between. The germline V gene encodes CDR1 DFQATT and CDR2 SNEGSKA (reference sequence). This CDR3 comprises 12 residues. The CDR3 region has the DNA TGCAGTGCTAGTGATCGAGGTACTGAAGCTTTCTTT. Protein product: CSASDRGTEAFF.

Many counts were recorded for this clonotype. The chain carries TRBV27 and TRBJ2-3; TRBD1 might be the D (6 bases). The CDR3 has 14 amino acids. Trimming removed 7 bases at V and 3 bases at J, with 14 bases between. The germline V gene encodes CDR1 MNHEY and CDR2 SMNVEV (reference sequence). CDR3 region: CASTLLGGTDTQYF. The CDR3 DNA sequence: TGTGCCAGCACCCTCCTAGGGGGAACAGATACGCAGTATTTT.

This clonotype came up many times. The chain has TRBV20-1 and TRBJ2-5; 13 positions agree with TRBD2. The CDR3 runs 15 residues. Germline assignment: CDR1 DFQATT and CDR2 SNEGSKA (reference sequence). The junction had 7 bases not matched to a gene; V was cut back by 4 bases and J by 5 bases. This CDR3 reads CSATRTSGGRETQYF. DNA of the CDR3: TGCAGTGCTACCCGGACTAGCGGGGGCAGGGAGACCCAGTACTTC.

This clonotype was seen many times. The chain joins TRBV5-5 to TRBJ2-1; D gene ambiguous. The CDR3 contains 14 residues. The germline V gene encodes CDR1 SGHKS and CDR2 YYEKEE (reference sequence). V was cut by 0 bases and J by 8 bases, with 12 bases left in between. The DNA of the CDR3 is TGTGCCAGCAGCTTGGGGGTCCCGTCCGATGAGCAGTTCTTC. Amino acid sequence: CASSLGVPSDEQFF.

The CDR3 DNA reads TGCAGTGCTAGATTGGGACAGGGGGCCTACGAGCAGTACTTC. This gives the protein CSARLGQGAYEQYF. The chain carries TRBV20-1 and TRBJ2-7; 11 nucleotides agree with TRBD1. CDR1 DFQATT and CDR2 SNEGSKA come from the germline V gene (reference sequence). V was pared by 2 bases and J by 2 bases, with 2 bases of the junction left unmatched. This CDR3 contains 14 residues.

This clonotype came up many times. The chain combines TRBV7-6 with TRBJ1-2; 7 bases map to TRBD1. The germline V gene has CDR1 SGHVS and CDR2 FNYEAQ. There are 15 residues in the CDR3. Trimming at V came to 5 bases and at J to 4 bases, leaving 10 bases not matched to a gene. For the CDR3, the DNA is TGTGCCAGCAGCCCCCAGGGGGGACGTGGCTATGGCTACACCTTC. Encoded protein: CASSPQGGRGYGYTF.

This clonotype was seen ten or more times. The genes are TRBV20-1 and TRBJ1-1; 9 bases match TRBD1. Per the germline V gene, CDR1 is DFQATT and CDR2 is SNEGSKA (reference sequence). The CDR3 consists of 16 residues. V shed 3 bases, J shed 6 bases, and the junction held 14 bases outside the gene matches. In nucleotides, the CDR3 is TGCAGTGCTAGGGCTCCGGTGGGACAGGGCGGACCTGAAGCTTTCTTT. Its translation: CSARAPVGQGGPEAFF.

This clonotype was seen repeatedly, ten times or more. At one end the junction does not follow the germline gene, possibly because of a read error. The chain has TRBV7-7 and TRBJ2-5; D ambiguous. Germline V gene data show CDR1 as SSHAT and CDR2 as FNYEAQ (reference sequence). This CDR3 spans 15 amino acids. The CDR3 DNA sequence: TGTGCTAGCAGCTTAGCTTTTGCGGCCCAAGAGACCCAGTACTTC. Amino acids: CASSLAFAAQETQYF.

This clonotype was counted at least ten times. This chain connects TRBV7-2 to TRBJ1-5, with TRBD1 identical over 9 bases. The CDR3 is made up of 15 amino acids. The V gene end was trimmed by 0 bases and the J gene end by 4 bases; junction bases not matched to a gene: 1. Germline V gives CDR1 SGHTA, CDR2 FQGNSA. Here the CDR3 DNA reads TGTGCCAGCAGCTTAGCGGGGACAGGGAATCAGCCCCAGCATTTT. It is translated as CASSLAGTGNQPQHF.

This clonotype showed up many times. The chain is built from TRBV7-2 and TRBJ2-1, with D tentatively TRBD1 (8 bases). The CDR3 is made up of 14 amino acids. Trimming removed 1 base from V and 6 bases from J, with 10 bases in between. Per the germline V gene, CDR1 is SGHTA and CDR2 is FQGNSA. This CDR3 reads CASSLDRGGNEQFF. The CDR3 nucleotides are TGTGCCAGCAGCTTAGACAGGGGGGGCAATGAGCAGTTCTTC.

Many counts were recorded for this clonotype. The chain employs TRBV3-1 and TRBJ2-7, with TRBD2 matching over 11 bases. The germline V gene has CDR1 LGHDT and CDR2 YNNKEL (reference sequence). This CDR3 region has 16 residues. V gave up 4 bases and J gave up 3 bases; unmatched junction bases: 8. CDR3 nucleotides: TGTGCCAGCAGCCGCCTGACTAGCGGGGTCCGCTACGAGCAGTACTTC. Translation gives CASSRLTSGVRYEQYF.

This clonotype was seen ten or more times. The chain couples TRBV9 to TRBJ2-7, with 10 bases fitting TRBD1. This CDR3 is 16 amino acids long. J was trimmed by 1 base and V by 3 bases; bases with no gene match: 7. The germline CDR1 and CDR2 sequences are SGDLS and YYNGEE. The CDR3 region has the DNA TGTGCCAGCAGCGGAACGACAGGGGGCTTATCCTACGAGCAGTACTTC. This encodes CASSGTTGGLSYEQYF.

This clonotype showed up many times. The genes are TRBV13 and TRBJ2-6; D is undetermined. CDR1 is PRHDT and CDR2 is FYEKMQ in the germline V gene (reference sequence). This CDR3 contains 17 residues. The V end lost 1 base, the J end lost 0 bases, and 10 bases lay between the germline ends. As DNA, the CDR3 is TGTGCCAGCAGCTTAGAGAACTCTCCCTCTGGGGCCAACGTCCTGACTTTC. Translated: CASSLENSPSGANVLTF.

This clonotype was seen at least ten times. Given a much more abundant clone one base away, this may be a read error. The V and J genes are TRBV28 and TRBJ2-7, with 7 bases identical to TRBD1. There are 15 residues in the CDR3. Germline V gene sequence: CDR1 MDHEN, CDR2 SYDVKM. With V trimmed by 3 bases and J by 4 bases, 9 bases remained unmatched. The CDR3 DNA sequence: TGTGCCAGCAGTTTCCCGGGGAAGGGGGCTTACGAGCAGTACTTC. As protein: CASSFPGKGAYEQYF.

This clonotype came up many times. CDR3 protein: CASRTPQGAPAEAFF. CDR3 sequence (DNA): TGTGCCAGCAGGACCCCGCAGGGGGCGCCGGCTGAAGCTTTCTTT. V is TRBV2 and J is TRBJ1-1; 8 positions agree with TRBD1. After removal of 6 bases from V and 6 bases from J, the junction contained 12 bases not matched to a gene. This CDR3 spans 15 amino acids. From germline, CDR1 is SNHLY and CDR2 FYNNEI.